These 30 T cell receptor beta chains share one sample of origin, sequenced in a study of T cells in Graves' hyperthyroidism and ophthalmopathy. Researchers took RNA transcripts and amplified the TCR beta CDR3 regions from them. Researchers ran a first-round RT-PCR on the TCR CDR3 using the HTBI primer set. Using its own MiXCR run on the multiplex PCR reads, TCRdb lists one record per CDR3 protein. The sample shows about 590,000 distinct CDR3 sequences, 15% to 19% of them seen only once. Sequences were obtained from blood. These receptors were taken from a woman aged 30 to 39 with Graves' hyperthyroidism.

This clonotype was counted ten times or more. The rearrangement uses TRBV12-3 or TRBV12-4 and TRBJ2-5, with 7 bases aligning to TRBD1. V shed 5 bases, J shed 4 bases, and the junction held 7 bases outside the gene matches. The CDR3 length is 14 residues. This CDR3 is CASSPTGTAETQYF. CDR3 bases: TGTGCCAGCAGTCCGACAGGGACGGCAGAGACCCAGTACTTC.

At least ten counts were recorded for this clonotype. V gene TRBV20-1 combines with J gene TRBJ2-1, with D perhaps given as TRBD1 or TRBD2 (6 bases each). V was clipped by 3 bases and J by 8 bases, with 11 bases between them. The CDR3 has 12 residues. CDR1 is DFQATT and CDR2 is SNEGSKA in the germline V gene (reference sequence). CDR3 amino acids: CSARGGRDEQFF. In DNA form, the CDR3 reads TGCAGTGCTAGGGGGGGCAGGGATGAGCAGTTCTTC.

This clonotype appeared a few times. The rearrangement links TRBV4-1 to TRBJ2-7, with a weak D call TRBD1 (6 bases). Trimming stripped 3 bases from V and 4 bases from J, with 13 bases between. Germline CDR1 and CDR2: MGHRA and YSYEKL. This CDR3 contains 14 residues. This chain's CDR3 is CASSQGRGLYEQYF. The CDR3 bases are TGCGCCAGCAGCCAGGGCAGGGGATTATACGAGCAGTACTTC.

This clonotype was counted between two and nine times. The chain is built from TRBV5-5 and TRBJ2-7; maybe TRBD1 (6 bases). This CDR3 is 12 amino acids long. Germline V lookup: CDR1 SGHKS, CDR2 YYEKEE (reference sequence). V lost 9 bases and J 0 bases, leaving 10 bases between the germline ends. CDR3 nucleotides: TGTGCCACTGGACAGAGCTCCTACGAGCAGTACTTC. Its translation: CATGQSSYEQYF.

This clonotype was seen at least ten times. The rearrangement uses TRBV28 and TRBJ1-4; D gene uncertain. The germline gives CDR1 MDHEN, CDR2 SYDVKM. The V end was cut by 4 bases, the J end by 4 bases, with 13 bases between. The CDR3 has 15 amino acids. The CDR3 spells CASSSSGRDNEKLFF. The CDR3 nucleotides read TGTGCCAGCAGTTCATCTGGACGGGATAATGAAAAACTGTTTTTT. The full variable domain, with the rest looked up from reference TRBV28 and TRBJ1-4, is DVKVTQSSRYLVKRTGEKVFLECVQDMDHENMFWYRQDPGLGLRLIYFSYDVKMKEKGDIPEGYSVSREKKERFSLILESASTNQTSMYLCASSSSGRDNEKLFFGSGTQLSVL.

At least ten counts were recorded for this clonotype. This rearrangement joins TRBV13 to TRBJ2-1; 8 nucleotides match TRBD2. Per germline, CDR1 PRHDT and CDR2 FYEKMQ (reference sequence). Germline trimming cut 5 bases from V and 6 bases from J; bases unmatched to any gene: 9. This CDR3 has 15 residues. DNA of the CDR3: TGTGCCAGCAGCCCTCGGGAGGGCCCTAGCAATGAGCAGTTCTTC. This gives the protein CASSPREGPSNEQFF.

This clonotype was picked up many times. The chain recombines TRBV7-2 with TRBJ2-1; 9 nucleotides match TRBD1. The CDR3 has 13 residues. V was pared by 4 bases and J by 9 bases, with 4 bases of the junction left unmatched. Germline-derived CDR1 and CDR2 are SGHTA and FQGNSA. Here the CDR3 DNA reads TGTGCCAGCAGCTGGGACAGGGACCGTGAGCAGTTCTTC. Translated, it gives CASSWDRDREQFF.

The V call is TRBV25-1, the J call TRBJ1-1, with unresolved D. Germline V gene data show CDR1 as MGHDK and CDR2 as SYGVNS. There are 14 residues in the CDR3. Deletions cut 5 bases from V and 1 base from J, with 11 bases between. This CDR3 is CASSLWTENTEAFF. CDR3 nucleotide sequence: TGTGCCAGCAGTCTATGGACGGAGAACACTGAAGCTTTCTTT.

The V call is TRBV7-9, the J call TRBJ2-1, with 16 bases that match TRBD2. The trim removed 5 bases at V and 8 bases at J, leaving 6 bases unmatched. The CDR3 consists of 16 residues. Per germline, CDR1 SEHNR and CDR2 FQNEAQ (reference sequence). The chain's CDR3 is CASSQGLAGGLDEQFF. The DNA of the CDR3 is TGTGCCAGCAGCCAGGGACTAGCGGGAGGGCTAGATGAGCAGTTCTTC.

This clonotype was counted only a few times. The V call is TRBV5-1, the J call TRBJ1-4; TRBD1 is a possible D gene (6 bases). Trimming removed 5 bases from V and 6 bases from J, with 17 bases in between. The CDR3 totals 15 residues. The germline CDR1 and CDR2 sequences are SGHRS and YFSETQ. The CDR3 DNA reads TGCGCCAGCAGGATAACAGGGACCACGGATGAAAAACTGTTTTTT. This gives the protein CASRITGTTDEKLFF.

The chain has TRBV9 and TRBJ2-7; 10 bases are shared with TRBD2. Germline-derived CDR1 and CDR2 are SGDLS and YYNGEE. V lost 0 bases, J lost 6 bases, and 9 bases stayed unmatched. The CDR3 loop spans 16 amino acids. In DNA, the CDR3 is TGTGCCAGCAGCGTAGCCACGTCGGGACTAGCGTCCGAGCAGTACTTC. Protein product: CASSVATSGLASEQYF.

The genes are TRBV14 and TRBJ2-5; tentative D call: TRBD1 (7 bases). This CDR3 is 15 amino acids long. V shed 4 bases and J shed 5 bases, with 17 bases lying between them. Per germline, CDR1 SGHDN and CDR2 FVKESK. The DNA for the CDR3 is TGTGCCAGCAGCCCCCGCATTTCAGGGGGGGAGACCCAGTACTTC. It translates to CASSPRISGGETQYF.

As concerns this clonotype: It is unclear where the CDR3 begins or ends on the DNA, so no DNA is shown, and the CDR3 is as TCRdb lists it. This chain joins TRBV27 and TRBJ1-1. Germline lookup yields CDR1 MNHEY and CDR2 SMNVEV (reference sequence). The CDR3 totals 13 residues, both ends included. This chain's CDR3 is CASSFLENTEAFF.

This clonotype came up many times. The V and J genes are TRBV6-1 and TRBJ2-4; possibly TRBD1 or TRBD2 for D (5 bases each). Germline CDR1 reads MNHNS; CDR2 reads SASEGT. The CDR3 covers 13 residues. Trimming took off 6 bases at V and 5 bases at J, with 11 bases between the two ends. The CDR3 nucleotides read TGTGCCAGCAGGGTGGTGGGGGAAAACATTCAGTACTTC. This gives the protein CASRVVGENIQYF.

This clonotype has just a few counts. V and J are TRBV20-1 and TRBJ2-1, with 11 bases lining up with TRBD1. Germline V gene lookup returns CDR1 DFQATT and CDR2 SNEGSKA (reference sequence). The trim removed 6 bases at V and 8 bases at J, leaving 12 bases unmatched. The CDR3 consists of 15 residues. Written as DNA, the CDR3 is TGCAGTGCCAGAAGACCGGGACAGGGGGGCGATGAGCAGTTCTTC. It specifies CSARRPGQGGDEQFF.

This chain joins TRBV6-7 and TRBJ2-1; a weak D match, TRBD2 (6 bases). Judging by the DNA end, TRBJ2-7 fits better; the J call may be wrong. TRBV6-7 is recorded as an ORF, its role being uncertain. This CDR3 is built from 15 residues. CDR3 DNA sequence: TGTGCCAGCACCCCGTCCTATGGGAGGTACAATGAGCAGTACTTC. Translation gives CASTPSYGRYNEQYF.

This clonotype was observed a few times. The chain joins TRBV20-1 to TRBJ1-1; TRBD1 matches 7 bases. The J segment lost 5 bases and the V segment lost 6 bases, leaving 21 bases of the junction unmatched. This CDR3 has 17 amino acids. Germline lookup yields CDR1 DFQATT and CDR2 SNEGSKA (reference sequence). CDR3 bases: TGCAGTGCCACGCATCGGTCGAGATCAGGGGGGCTAACTGAAGCTTTCTTT. Its protein is CSATHRSRSGGLTEAFF.

The chain has TRBV7-2 and TRBJ2-7; 9 bases align to TRBD2. The CDR3 totals 16 residues. Trimming removed 5 bases from V and 5 bases from J; junction bases left unmatched: 13. Per germline, CDR1 SGHTA and CDR2 FQGNSA. The CDR3, as DNA: TGTGCCAGCAGCCTTTGGGATAGCGGGAGTGGGCACGAGCAGTACTTC. It codes for CASSLWDSGSGHEQYF.

At least ten counts were recorded for this clonotype. The chain is built from TRBV2 and TRBJ1-2; D is ambiguous. Looked up from germline, CDR1 is SNHLY and CDR2 is FYNNEI. The length of the CDR3 is 10 residues. V dropped 6 bases and J dropped 8 bases, with 7 bases sitting between them. CDR3 loop: CASSLEGYTF. In DNA form, the CDR3 reads TGTGCCAGCAGCCTAGAGGGCTACACCTTC. The full variable domain, in which reference TRBV2 and TRBJ1-2 provide the parts outside the CDR3, is EPEVTQTPSHQVTQMGQEVILRCVPISNHLYFYWYRQILGQKVEFLVSFYNNEISEKSEIFDDQFSVERPDGSNFTLKIRSTKLEDSAMYFCASSLEGYTFGSGTRLTVV.

This clonotype turned up a few times. The rearrangement joins TRBV10-3 to TRBJ1-6; TRBD1 might be the D (5 bases). Germline loops: CDR1 ENHRY, CDR2 SYGVKD. Trimming left V 6 bases short and J 5 bases short, with 20 bases between. The CDR3 has 17 residues. CDR3 in DNA: TGTGCCATCAGCGAAACGGGACCGAAAAACAATAATTCACCCCTCCACTTT. This translates into CAISETGPKNNNSPLHF.

Only a few counts were recorded for this clonotype. The chain couples TRBV6-1 to TRBJ2-7; D is ambiguous. The CDR3 is made up of 14 amino acids. Germline CDR1 and CDR2: MNHNS and SASEGT. The V and J ends lost 7 bases and 2 bases respectively, with 15 bases between them. The CDR3 region has the DNA TGTGCCAGCACAAATGGCGGAGAAGCCTACGAGCAGTACTTC. Translated, it gives CASTNGGEAYEQYF.

This clonotype was detected ten times or more. The V gene is TRBV11-2, the J gene TRBJ1-6; no firm D call. The germline V and J ends were trimmed by 8 bases and 10 bases, with 15 bases remaining between them. This CDR3 is 13 amino acids long. CDR1 is SGHAT and CDR2 is FQNNGV in the germline V gene. In DNA, the CDR3 is TGTGCCAGCGCTTGGACCTCGAAATCACCCCTCCACTTT. This gives the protein CASAWTSKSPLHF.

The V gene is TRBV7-6, the J gene TRBJ1-1; D unclear. Trimming pared 5 bases from V and 1 base from J, leaving 17 bases between. Per the germline V gene, CDR1 is SGHVS and CDR2 is FNYEAQ. This CDR3 is built from 16 residues. The CDR3 DNA is TGTGCCAGCAGCCCCCCCCCCCAGGCGCCGAACACTGAAGCTTTCTTT. Translation gives CASSPPPQAPNTEAFF.

The rearrangement joins TRBV6-1 to TRBJ1-5, with 9 bases matching TRBD1. CDR1 is MNHNS, CDR2 SASEGT, per germline. The CDR3 consists of 15 residues. V dropped 6 bases and J dropped 6; count of bases not matched to a gene: 9. Written as DNA, the CDR3 is TGTGCCAGCAGCTCGGGACAGGGCCTCGGTCAGCCCCAGCATTTT. Translated: CASSSGQGLGQPQHF.

At least ten counts were recorded for this clonotype. This chain links TRBV7-2 with TRBJ2-3; D is perhaps TRBD1 (6 bases). V was cut by 4 bases and J by 5 bases, with 13 bases left in between. The CDR3 has 14 amino acids. Looked up from germline, CDR1 is SGHTA and CDR2 is FQGNSA. The CDR3 DNA follows: TGTGCCAGCAGCTACAGGGTATTTGGAGATACGCAGTATTTT. This translates into CASSYRVFGDTQYF. Variable domain in full (rest from reference TRBV7-2 and TRBJ2-3): GAGVSQSPSNKVTEKGKDVELRCDPISGHTALYWYRQSLGQGLEFLIYFQGNSAPDKSGLPSDRFSAERTGGSVSTLTIQRTQQEDSAVYLCASSYRVFGDTQYFGPGTRLTVL.

This clonotype has just a few counts. The V and J genes are TRBV29-1 and TRBJ1-1; 9 nucleotides match TRBD1. Germline assignment: CDR1 SQVTM and CDR2 ANQGSEA. Unmatched junction bases numbered 7, after V lost 2 bases and J lost 6 bases. The length of the CDR3 is 14 residues. The CDR3 spells CSVETPGQGSEAFF. In nucleotides, the CDR3 is TGCAGCGTTGAAACCCCGGGACAGGGATCTGAAGCTTTCTTT.

This clonotype appeared a few times. The chain combines TRBV7-2 with TRBJ2-1, with a tentative D call TRBD2 (6 bases). Germline V gene lookup returns CDR1 SGHTA and CDR2 FQGNSA. The CDR3 has 16 amino acids. The V and J ends lost 3 bases and 0 bases respectively, with 12 bases between them. CDR3 in DNA: TGTGCCAGCAGCTTGGAGGGGTCGAGCTCCTACAATGAGCAGTTCTTC. This sequence encodes CASSLEGSSSYNEQFF.

This CDR3 is CASSQDQSNYGYTF. For the CDR3, the DNA is TGCGCCAGCAGCCAAGATCAGTCTAACTATGGCTACACCTTC. The V and J genes are TRBV4-1 and TRBJ1-2; D gene unclear. The CDR3 has 14 amino acids. The germline V and J ends were trimmed by 0 bases and 0 bases, with 5 bases remaining between them. In germline, CDR1 is MGHRA, CDR2 YSYEKL.

This clonotype showed up just a few times. The chain recombines TRBV9 with TRBJ2-5, with D possibly matching TRBD2 (6 bases). The CDR3 contains 15 residues. The germline CDR1 and CDR2 sequences are SGDLS and YYNGEE. Trimming removed 3 bases at V and 7 bases at J, with 19 bases between. For the CDR3, the DNA is TGTGCCAGCAGCGGACCTAGCGCCAGTCGAGGGACCCAGTACTTC. Protein product: CASSGPSASRGTQYF.

This clonotype has at least ten counts. The J gene is TRBJ2-1, the V gene TRBV30, with 10 bases that match TRBD2. This CDR3 comprises 15 residues. V trimming: 3 bases; J trimming: 4 bases; junction bases outside the gene matches: 6. CDR1 and CDR2 (germline): GTSNPN, SVGIG (reference sequence). The CDR3 nucleotides are TGTGCCTGGAGGGACATGACTAGCGGGTACAATGAGCAGTTCTTC. As protein: CAWRDMTSGYNEQFF.